This passage covers 32 T cell receptor beta chains from one sample sequenced in a study of shared clonotypes between healthy human individuals. Using immunoSEQ multiplex PCR, the repertoire was profiled, and TCRdb retains in-frame clones only, with some absent. The profile covers 400,000 to 500,000 clones, with 76% appearing a single time and 13% taken by the ten largest. The specimen sequenced was PBMCs. The receptors were sampled from a woman in her thirties or forties in good health. Some clones in this sample may be carry-over from other donors' samples.

The V and J genes are TRBV10-3 and TRBJ1-2; tentative D call: TRBD1 (5 bases). V lost 4 bases and J 4 bases, leaving 13 bases between the germline ends. Per the germline V gene, CDR1 is ENHRY and CDR2 is SYGVKD. This CDR3 is built from 14 residues. CDR3 region: CAISGLGGGYGYTF. CDR3 coding DNA: TGTGCCATCAGTGGTCTAGGCGGGGGCTATGGCTACACCTTC.

This clone was seen only a few times. The chain combines TRBV21-1 with TRBJ2-3; the D call TRBD2 from the table was never checked on the DNA. TRBV21-1 is designated a pseudogene. The CDR3 is made up of 21 amino acids. CDR3 sequence reads: CASSKATGQGSSGRSTDTQYF. Written as DNA, the CDR3 is TGTGCCAGCAGCAAAGCGACGGGACAGGGGTCTAGCGGGAGAAGCACAGATACGCAGTATTTT.

This clone was recorded at least ten times. The chain employs TRBV25-1 and TRBJ1-4; D is unresolved. The CDR3 extends over 15 amino acids. V was trimmed by 3 bases and J by 8 bases, leaving 16 bases between them. CDR1 and CDR2 (germline): MGHDK, SYGVNS. The CDR3, as DNA: TGTGCCAGCAGTGATTCGGGGTTAGCGGAGGAAAAACTGTTTTTT. It encodes CASSDSGLAEEKLFF. The whole variable domain, remainder taken from reference TRBV25-1 and TRBJ1-4, is EADIYQTPRYLVIGTGKKITLECSQTMGHDKMYWYQQDPGMELHLIHYSYGVNSTEKGDLSSESTVSRIRTEHFPLTLESARPSHTSQYLCASSDSGLAEEKLFFGSGTQLSVL.

As regards this clone: One end of the junction fails to match germline, which may point to a read error. The chain links TRBV13 to TRBJ2-5, with D possibly being TRBD1 or TRBD2 (5 bases each). This CDR3 spans 15 amino acids. CDR1 is PRHDT, CDR2 FYEKMQ, per germline (reference sequence). Here the CDR3 reads CASSSPRGRKEAQYF. CDR3 bases: TGTGCCAGCAGCTCCCCCCGGGGCCGGAAAGAGGCCCAGTACTTC.

The chain joins TRBV30 to TRBJ2-7, with 11 positions matching TRBD2. This CDR3 has 15 amino acids. V lost 6 bases, J lost 7 bases, and 14 bases stayed unmatched. Germline CDR1 reads GTSNPN; CDR2 reads SVGIG (reference sequence). The CDR3 bases are TGTGCCTGCATAGCGGGAGGGCCTACCTCGGGGGAGCAGTACTTC. The encoded protein is CACIAGGPTSGEQYF.

This rearrangement joins TRBV2 to TRBJ1-2; no clear D. Germline CDR1 reads SNHLY; CDR2 reads FYNNEI. V dropped 6 bases and J dropped 6 bases, with 17 bases sitting between them. The CDR3 runs to 14 residues. DNA of the CDR3: TGTGCCAGCAGCCGCTCCCGGCCGGATAATGGCTACACCTTC. It encodes CASSRSRPDNGYTF. The full variable domain, completed using reference TRBV2 and TRBJ1-2, is EPEVTQTPSHQVTQMGQEVILRCVPISNHLYFYWYRQILGQKVEFLVSFYNNEISEKSEIFDDQFSVERPDGSNFTLKIRSTKLEDSAMYFCASSRSRPDNGYTFGSGTRLTVV.

This clone was recorded many times. The same CDR3 arises from other DNA sequences in this sample as well. The rearrangement uses TRBV2 and TRBJ1-3, with D maybe TRBD1 (6 bases). V gave up 6 bases and J gave up 2 bases, with 11 bases separating them. Germline CDR1 reads SNHLY; CDR2 reads FYNNEI. This CDR3 is built from 14 residues. CDR3 nucleotides: TGTGCCAGCAGGCCACAGGGTCCTGGAAACACCATATATTTT. It yields the protein CASRPQGPGNTIYF.

To note about this clone: This may come from a read error, since a much larger clone is one base off. Other DNA variants within this sample encode the same CDR3. The genes are TRBV5-6 and TRBJ1-1; D remains unclear. The germline V gene encodes CDR1 SGHDT and CDR2 YYEEEE. The CDR3 runs 13 residues. Trimming removed 2 bases at V and 0 bases at J, with 5 bases between. CDR3 in DNA: TGTGCCAGCAGCTTAGACATGAACACTGAAGCTTTCTTT. This codes for CASSLDMNTEAFF.

This sequence joins TRBV4-1 and TRBJ2-7; D may match TRBD1 or TRBD2 (5 bases each). V was pared by 5 bases and J by 9 bases, with 20 bases between. This CDR3 is 14 amino acids long. The germline gives CDR1 MGHRA, CDR2 YSYEKL. Here the CDR3 reads CASSSSGANHGQYF. CDR3 coding DNA: TGCGCCAGCAGCTCCTCCGGGGCCAACCACGGGCAGTACTTC.

This clone was detected only a few times. This may stem from a read error, because a much larger clone lies one nucleotide away. V is TRBV30 and J is TRBJ1-1, with D hard to call. The CDR3 has 11 residues. The V gene's germline CDR1 is GTSNPN and CDR2 SVGIG (reference sequence). V was pared by 4 bases and J by 8 bases, with 11 bases between. The CDR3 loop reads CAWISVREAFF. Written as DNA, the CDR3 is TGTGCCTGGATTAGTGTAAGGGAAGCTTTCTTT.

This chain connects TRBV30 to TRBJ2-7; D gene uncertain. Trimming took off 2 bases at V and 3 bases at J, with 23 bases between the two ends. Germline CDR1 reads GTSNPN; CDR2 reads SVGIG (reference sequence). The CDR3 has 17 residues. CDR3 in amino acids: CAWSRGIHLKPYYEQYF. CDR3 in DNA: TGTGCCTGGAGTAGAGGAATACATTTAAAGCCCTACTACGAGCAGTACTTC.

This clone was seen only once. The chain employs TRBV5-6 and TRBJ2-1; D perhaps matches TRBD1 (10 bases). Trimming shortened V by 7 bases and J by 5 bases, and 28 bases separated the two germline ends. The germline CDR1 and CDR2 sequences are SGHDT and YYEEEE. CDR3 length: 18 residues. As DNA, the CDR3 is TGTGCCAGCCCTGGACAGGGGGAGGCTAGCGGGACCCACAATGAGCAGTTCTTC. Encoded protein: CASPGQGEASGTHNEQFF.

The chain links TRBV4-1 to TRBJ1-1; D gene unclear. CDR1 and CDR2 (germline): MGHRA, YSYEKL. This CDR3 comprises 13 residues. Trimming left V 1 base short and J 5 bases short, with 8 bases between. This chain's CDR3 is CASSQVEVTEAFF. The CDR3 DNA follows: TGCGCCAGCAGCCAAGTTGAAGTAACTGAAGCTTTCTTT.

The V call is TRBV6-6, the J call TRBJ2-1; the match to TRBD2 covers 7 bases. Looked up from germline, CDR1 is MNHNY and CDR2 is SVGAGI (reference sequence). This CDR3 has 15 amino acids. The V gene end was trimmed by 4 bases and the J gene end by 7 bases; junction bases not matched to a gene: 10. As DNA, the CDR3 is TGTGCCAGCAGTTGGGGAGCGGGAAGGGGTAATGAGCAGTTCTTC. The encoded protein is CASSWGAGRGNEQFF.

The genes are TRBV28 and TRBJ1-2; 11 bases agree with TRBD1. Trimming cost V 7 bases and J 5 bases; bases outside gene matches: 9. The CDR3 is 15 amino acids. Germline CDR1 reads MDHEN; CDR2 reads SYDVKM. The CDR3: CASTPGQGARYGYTF. The CDR3 bases are TGTGCCAGCACCCCAGGACAGGGGGCTCGGTATGGCTACACCTTC.

The chain is built from TRBV5-1 and TRBJ2-5; a weak D match, TRBD2 (6 bases). CDR1 SGHRS and CDR2 YFSETQ come from the germline V gene. The CDR3 length is 16 residues. V lost 1 base and J lost 0, with 13 bases in between. This chain's CDR3 is CASSLSPAGNQETQYF. The CDR3 region has the DNA TGCGCCAGCAGCTTGAGCCCAGCGGGCAACCAAGAGACCCAGTACTTC. The entire variable domain, with the rest obtained from reference TRBV5-1 and TRBJ2-5, is as follows: KAGVTQTPRYLIKTRGQQVTLSCSPISGHRSVSWYQQTPGQGLQFLFEYFSETQRNKGNFPGRFSGRQFSNSRSEMNVSTLELGDSALYLCASSLSPAGNQETQYFGPGTRLLVL.

This chain links TRBV19 with TRBJ2-2; 8 bases are a match to TRBD2. CDR3 length equals 14 residues. The V gene's germline CDR1 is LNHDA and CDR2 SQIVND (reference sequence). The trim removed 7 bases at V and 2 bases at J, leaving 3 bases unmatched. CDR3 bases: TGTGCCAGTACAACTAGCGGAAACACCGGGGAGCTGTTTTTT. Its translation is CASTTSGNTGELFF.

V usage is TRBV15 and J usage is TRBJ2-7; D is unclear. V dropped 4 bases and J dropped 7 bases, with 14 bases sitting between them. Germline-derived CDR1 and CDR2 are LNHNV and YYDKDF (reference sequence). The CDR3 has 13 residues. The DNA for the CDR3 is TGTGCCACCAGCACAATGTCCGCCGGAGAGCAGTACTTC. It encodes CATSTMSAGEQYF.

This chain connects TRBV18 to TRBJ2-4, with 13 bases fitting TRBD2. J gave up 3 bases and V 4 bases, and 12 bases lay outside the gene matches. Germline loops: CDR1 KGHSH, CDR2 LQKENI. The CDR3 contains 19 residues. Here the CDR3 reads CASSLTATSGRGGKNIQYF. CDR3 DNA sequence: TGTGCCAGCTCACTAACCGCTACTAGCGGGAGGGGAGGCAAAAACATTCAGTACTTC.

This chain uses TRBV5-4 with TRBJ2-1, with TRBD2 matching 10 bases. CDR1 and CDR2 from the germline V gene are SGHNT and YYREEE (reference sequence). V shed 4 bases, J shed 6 bases, and the junction held 10 bases outside the gene matches. This CDR3 has 16 residues. CDR3 bases: TGTGCCAGCAGCCCTCAGGGTAGCGGGAGGTCCAATGAGCAGTTCTTC. As protein: CASSPQGSGRSNEQFF.

The V gene is TRBV7-2, the J gene TRBJ2-7, with D possibly called TRBD1 or TRBD2 (6 bases each). The CDR3 is 12 amino acids. Trimming left V 2 bases short and J 7 bases short, with 9 bases between. CDR1 SGHTA and CDR2 FQGNSA come from the germline V gene. The CDR3 protein is CASSLRGREQYF. The CDR3 nucleotides are TGTGCCAGCAGCTTAAGGGGGAGGGAGCAGTACTTC.

This clone was seen ten or more times. This rearrangement joins TRBV27 to TRBJ2-2; D possibly corresponds to TRBD1 (6 bases). Germline assignment: CDR1 MNHEY and CDR2 SMNVEV (reference sequence). V lost 6 bases and J lost 0, with 14 bases in between. The length of the CDR3 is 16 residues. The CDR3 sequence: CASSPRTVPNTGELFF. In DNA form, the CDR3 reads TGTGCCAGCAGCCCCCGGACAGTCCCGAACACCGGGGAGCTGTTTTTT.

The chain is built from TRBV11-3 and TRBJ2-1; possible D gene TRBD2, 5 bases. CDR1 and CDR2 from the germline V gene are SGHNT and YENEEA. The CDR3 loop spans 13 amino acids. V dropped 4 bases and J dropped 4 bases, with 8 bases sitting between them. The CDR3 protein is CASSSPGYNEQFF. The CDR3 DNA follows: TGTGCCAGCAGCTCCCCGGGGTACAATGAGCAGTTCTTC. Complete variable domain (other parts from reference TRBV11-3 and TRBJ2-1): EAGVVQSPRYKIIEKKQPVAFWCNPISGHNTLYWYLQNLGQGPELLIRYENEEAVDDSQLPKDRFSAERLKGVDSTLKIQPAELGDSAVYLCASSSPGYNEQFFGPGTRLTVL.

This clone was recorded a few times. J is TRBJ2-1 and V is TRBV11-2; 8 bases fit TRBD2. The CDR3 spans 15 residues. CDR1 is SGHAT, CDR2 FQNNGV, per germline. Unmatched junction bases numbered 10, after V lost 6 bases and J lost 6 bases. DNA of the CDR3: TGTGCCAGCAGTTACAGGCGGGAGGTTCCCAATGAGCAGTTCTTC. Amino acids: CASSYRREVPNEQFF.

This clone was observed a single time. The chain uses TRBV7-9 and TRBJ2-7, with D maybe TRBD1 (6 bases). CDR1 and CDR2 from the germline V gene are SEHNR and FQNEAQ (reference sequence). CDR3 size: 16 residues. The V gene lost 2 bases and the J gene lost 2 bases, with 16 bases spanning the gap. The CDR3 DNA reads as TGTGCCAGCAGCTTAACCACAGGGTATGATGCCTACGAGCAGTACTTC. It encodes CASSLTTGYDAYEQYF.

The gene calls are TRBV7-9 and TRBJ2-7; the D is unclear. Between the trimmed V and J ends, which lost 1 base and 4 bases, there was a span of 5 bases. There are 12 residues in the CDR3. CDR1 is SEHNR, CDR2 FQNEAQ, per germline (reference sequence). CDR3 DNA: TGTGCCAGCAGCTTAGTAAAATACGAGCAGTACTTC. Amino acids: CASSLVKYEQYF.

The rearrangement links TRBV28 to TRBJ2-1, with a tentative D call TRBD2 (6 bases). Trimming cost V 5 bases and J 6 bases, with 14 bases left between them. Germline lookup yields CDR1 MDHEN and CDR2 SYDVKM. There are 14 residues in the CDR3. In DNA, the CDR3 is TGTGCCAGCAGTCACCCCACTAGCCGCAATGAGCAGTTCTTC. Its translation is CASSHPTSRNEQFF.

The CDR3: CASRRTGPQETQYF. In DNA, the CDR3 is TGTGCCAGCAGGCGGACAGGGCCGCAAGAGACCCAGTACTTC. The rearrangement links TRBV5-4 to TRBJ2-5, with 8 bases fitting TRBD1. The CDR3 sequence is 14 residues long. Germline lookup yields CDR1 SGHNT and CDR2 YYREEE (reference sequence). V shed 5 bases, J shed 2 bases, and the junction held 5 bases outside the gene matches.

This CDR3 reads CASSLSVLYEQYF. In DNA, the CDR3 is TGTGCCAGCAGCTTAAGTGTACTCTACGAGCAGTACTTC. The chain employs TRBV11-2 and TRBJ2-7, with unresolved D. The CDR3 sequence is 13 residues long. Germline V gene lookup returns CDR1 SGHAT and CDR2 FQNNGV. V gave up 2 bases and J gave up 3 bases, with 8 bases separating them.

This clone was observed a single time. V is TRBV15 and J is TRBJ2-7; the match to TRBD1 covers 7 bases. CDR1 is LNHNV, CDR2 YYDKDF, per germline (reference sequence). J was trimmed by 4 bases and V by 0 bases; bases with no gene match: 6. The CDR3 sequence is 15 residues long. CDR3 sequence reads: CATSRDEGQLYEQYF. The CDR3 nucleotides are TGTGCCACCAGCAGAGATGAGGGACAGTTATACGAGCAGTACTTC.

A few counts support this clone. This may come from a read error, since a much larger clone is one base off. V and J are TRBV7-8 and TRBJ1-3, with D uncertain. V lost 5 bases to trimming and J lost 4 bases, with 3 bases between them. Per germline, CDR1 SGHVS and CDR2 FQNEAQ. The CDR3 has 11 amino acids. The CDR3 protein is CASSIGNTIYF. The CDR3 region has the DNA TGTGCCAGCAGCATAGGAAACACCATATATTTT. The full variable domain, with the rest looked up from reference TRBV7-8 and TRBJ1-3, is GAGVSQSPRYKVAKRGQDVALRCDPISGHVSLFWYQQALGQGPEFLTYFQNEAQLDKSGLPSDRFFAERPEGSVSTLKIQRTQQEDSAVYLCASSIGNTIYFGEGSWLTVV.

This CDR3 reads CAWSAGQGRGQPQHF. The CDR3 coding sequence is TGTGCCTGGAGTGCCGGACAGGGTAGGGGTCAGCCCCAGCATTTT. The gene calls are TRBV30 and TRBJ1-5; 8 nucleotides line up with TRBD1. Per germline, CDR1 GTSNPN and CDR2 SVGIG (reference sequence). The CDR3 spans 15 residues. The trim removed 1 base at V and 6 bases at J, leaving 8 bases unmatched. Filled out from reference TRBV30 and TRBJ1-5, the complete variable domain reads SQTIHQWPATLVQPVGSPLSLECTVEGTSNPNLYWYRQAAGRGLQLLFYSVGIGQISSEVPQNLSASRPQDRQFILSSKKLLLSDSGFYLCAWSAGQGRGQPQHFGDGTRLSIL.